The subject of this entry is one T cell receptor beta chain. This specimen belongs to a study of blood T cell repertoires in COVID-19. Study information: Sources were T cells, B-cell-depleted T cells, or PBMCs; the material itself was cDNA or gDNA.

Germline trimming cut 3 bases from V and 0 bases from J; bases unmatched to any gene: 10. CDR1 is LNHDA and CDR2 is SQIVND in the germline V gene (reference sequence). CDR3 length: 17 amino acids. Authors' processing steps: Reference gene primer amplification gave nucleated cell count estimates. Produced via immunoSEQ multiplex PCR; TCRdb's table is partial and in-frame only. V and J calls and clone size are as listed in that table; D and trimming were resolved from the DNA. The repertoire holds 200,000 to 250,000 clones, with roughly 80% as singletons. The receptor's source is a woman of 80 years or more with acute or convalescent COVID-19. This chain uses TRBV19 with TRBJ1-2, with 7 bases fitting TRBD1. The sample comprised peripheral blood. CDR3 nucleotide sequence: TGTGCCAGTAGTATCCCTAACAGGGGCCCGGCTAACTATGGCTACACCTTC. Protein product: CASSIPNRGPANYGYTF.